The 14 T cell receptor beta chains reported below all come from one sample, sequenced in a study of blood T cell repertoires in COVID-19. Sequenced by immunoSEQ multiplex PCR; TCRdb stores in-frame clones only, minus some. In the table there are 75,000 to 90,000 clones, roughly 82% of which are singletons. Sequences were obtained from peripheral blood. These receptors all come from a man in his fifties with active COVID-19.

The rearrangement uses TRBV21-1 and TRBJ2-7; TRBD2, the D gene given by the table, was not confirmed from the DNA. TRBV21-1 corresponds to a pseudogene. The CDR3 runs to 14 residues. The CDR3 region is CASNSREEGPEQYF. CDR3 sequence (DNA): TGTGCCAGCAACTCTCGGGAGGAGGGCCCCGAGCAGTACTTC.

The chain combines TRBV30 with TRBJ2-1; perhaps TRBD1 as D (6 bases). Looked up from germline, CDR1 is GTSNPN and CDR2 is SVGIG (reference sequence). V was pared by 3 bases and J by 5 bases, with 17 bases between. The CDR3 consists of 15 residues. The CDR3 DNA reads TGTGCCTGGAGCTCCAGCCAGGGGCCCAACAATGAGCAGTTCTTC. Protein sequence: CAWSSSQGPNNEQFF.

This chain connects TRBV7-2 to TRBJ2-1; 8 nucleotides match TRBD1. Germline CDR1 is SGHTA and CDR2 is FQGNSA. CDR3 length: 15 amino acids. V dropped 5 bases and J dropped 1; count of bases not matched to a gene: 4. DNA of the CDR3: TGTGCCAGCAGCCAGACAGGGGATTCCTACAATGAGCAGTTCTTC. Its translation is CASSQTGDSYNEQFF.

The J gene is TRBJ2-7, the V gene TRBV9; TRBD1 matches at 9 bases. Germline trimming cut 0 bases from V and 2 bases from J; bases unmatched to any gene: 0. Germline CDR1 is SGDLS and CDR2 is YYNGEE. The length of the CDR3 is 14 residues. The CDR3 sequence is CASSVGDRAYEQYF. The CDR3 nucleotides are TGTGCCAGCAGCGTAGGGGACAGGGCCTACGAGCAGTACTTC.

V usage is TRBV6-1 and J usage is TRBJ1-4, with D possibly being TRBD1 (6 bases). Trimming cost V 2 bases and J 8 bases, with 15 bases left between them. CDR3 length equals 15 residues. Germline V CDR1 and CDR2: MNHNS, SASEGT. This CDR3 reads CASSERAGGLEKLFF. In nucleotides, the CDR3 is TGTGCCAGCAGTGAAAGGGCCGGGGGGCTAGAAAAACTGTTTTTT.

CDR3 sequence reads: CASSLRTGLYNEQFF. CDR3 sequence (DNA): TGTGCCAGCAGCCTCAGGACAGGGCTCTACAATGAGCAGTTCTTC. The gene calls are TRBV7-2 and TRBJ2-1; 8 bases fit TRBD1. Germline values: CDR1 SGHTA, CDR2 FQGNSA. Trimming removed 5 bases from V and 3 bases from J; junction bases left unmatched: 6. The CDR3 loop spans 15 amino acids.

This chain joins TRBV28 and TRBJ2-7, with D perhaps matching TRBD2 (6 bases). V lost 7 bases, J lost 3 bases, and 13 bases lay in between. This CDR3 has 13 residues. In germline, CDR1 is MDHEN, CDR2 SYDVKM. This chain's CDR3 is CASTRELVYEQYF. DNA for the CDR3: TGTGCCAGCACCCGGGAGCTCGTCTACGAGCAGTACTTC.

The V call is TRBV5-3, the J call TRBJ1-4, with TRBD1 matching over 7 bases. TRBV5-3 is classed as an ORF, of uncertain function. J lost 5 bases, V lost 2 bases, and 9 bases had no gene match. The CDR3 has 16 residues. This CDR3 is CARSFGRLGQNEKLFF. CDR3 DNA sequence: TGTGCCAGAAGCTTTGGCCGGTTGGGACAGAATGAAAAACTGTTTTTT.

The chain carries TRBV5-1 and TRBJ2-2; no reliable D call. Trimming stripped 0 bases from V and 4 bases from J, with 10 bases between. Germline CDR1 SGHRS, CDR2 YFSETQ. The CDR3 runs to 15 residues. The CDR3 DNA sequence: TGCGCCAGCAGCTTGGCCCTACAGTCCACCGGGGAGCTGTTTTTT. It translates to CASSLALQSTGELFF.

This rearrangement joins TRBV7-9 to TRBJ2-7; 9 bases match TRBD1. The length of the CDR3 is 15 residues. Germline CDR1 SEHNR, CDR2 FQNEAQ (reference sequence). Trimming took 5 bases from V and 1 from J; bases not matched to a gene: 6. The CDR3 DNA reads TGTGCCAGCAGCCCAGACAGGGGGTTTTCCTACGAGCAGTACTTC. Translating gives CASSPDRGFSYEQYF.

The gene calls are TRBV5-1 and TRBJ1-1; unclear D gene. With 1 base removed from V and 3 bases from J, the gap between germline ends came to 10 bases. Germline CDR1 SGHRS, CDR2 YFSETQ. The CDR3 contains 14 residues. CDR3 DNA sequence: TGCGCCAGCAGCTTGACCGGGAGGGACACTGAAGCTTTCTTT. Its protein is CASSLTGRDTEAFF.

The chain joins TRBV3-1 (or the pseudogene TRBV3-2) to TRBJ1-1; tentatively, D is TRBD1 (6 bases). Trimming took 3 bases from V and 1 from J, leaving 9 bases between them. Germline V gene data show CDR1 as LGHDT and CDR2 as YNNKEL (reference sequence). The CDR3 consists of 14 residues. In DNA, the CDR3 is TGTGCCAGCAGCCATCAGGGGAGGAACACTGAAGCTTTCTTT. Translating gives CASSHQGRNTEAFF.

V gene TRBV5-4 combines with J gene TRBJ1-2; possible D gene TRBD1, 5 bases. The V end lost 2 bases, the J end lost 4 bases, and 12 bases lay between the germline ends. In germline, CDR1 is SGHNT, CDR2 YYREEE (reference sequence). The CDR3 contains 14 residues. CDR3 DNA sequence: TGTGCCAGCAGCTTATCTCAGGGAGGCTATGGCTACACCTTC. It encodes CASSLSQGGYGYTF.

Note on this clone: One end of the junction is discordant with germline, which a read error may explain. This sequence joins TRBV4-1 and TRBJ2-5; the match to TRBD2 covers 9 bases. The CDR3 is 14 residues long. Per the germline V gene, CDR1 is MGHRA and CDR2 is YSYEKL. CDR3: CASSQRGGQQTQYF. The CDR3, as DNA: TGCGCCAGCAGCCAGCGGGGGGGCCAACAGACCCAGTACTTC.